The entry below describes one T cell receptor beta chain. A few counts support this clonotype. It lacks a known antigen. Qualities for individual bases were not recorded, and no much larger clone is one base off. Naive CD8 T cell libraries were made from approximately 20,000 to 1,000,000 sorted cells using 10%, 30% or 50% of purified RNA. Naive CD8 T cells, defined as CD8+CD4-CCR7+CD45RA+, were FACS-sorted into RLT Plus buffer on a BD FACSAria II. Around 10 TCR copies' worth of Jurkat RNA were spiked into roughly 19,000-1,000,000 naive CD8 T cell samples to test detection sensitivity. Enrichment of CD8 T cells was performed with RosetteSep CD8+ T Cell Enrichment Cocktail and Ficoll-Paque, after which ACK red cell lysis was carried out. This record belongs to a study of molecular identifiers for immune sequencing clone quantification (dated by TCRdb to the late 2010s). About the full investigation: In a replicate experiment, RNA from approximately 22,000 or 94,000 naive CD8 T cells was split into five aliquots, four of which were sequenced. This methods study used CD8 T cells to benchmark TCR RNA copy counting and molecular-identifier clustering-based TCR repertoire sequencing (MIDCIRS). Study-wide findings and limitations: When barcode sub-clustering was not used, chimeric consensus sequences inflated TCR diversity, with chimeras reaching as high as 47%. The naive libraries included spiked-in Jurkat TCR RNA (roughly ten copies' worth), and this Jurkat TCR RNA is not part of the donor repertoire. Modeling gave around 3.3 recovered TCR RNA copies per cell versus 8 to 10 by digital PCR, implying roughly 28% capture efficiency. Even against a background of 850,000 to 1,000,000 naive CD8 T cells, spiked-in Jurkat TCR RNA amounting to a single cell's worth was reported to be detectable. In CMV-specific effector cells, clones with more than 20 RNA copies accounted for over 97% of molecules, whereas in naive cells such clones accounted for under 1%. Highly expanded clone sizes could be underestimated if identical TCR molecules share a barcode.

V loses 0 bases of germline sequence and J loses 8 bases, and the interval between the two ends is 15 bases. The cysteine opens and the phenylalanine closes a CDR3 of 15 amino acids. The read is trimmed to its CDR3 DNA, 45 bases read in frame from base 1. Sequences KGHSH (CDR1) and LQKENI (CDR2) are obtained from the germline V gene. The method was PCR. The sequencing machine was a NextSeq 500. Bulk TCR libraries were prepared as previously described, using TCR primers listed in Table S5. Purification of total RNA was performed with the Qiagen AllPrep DNA/RNA kit. Before any analysis, reads coming from multiple sequencing runs of the same library were combined into one pool. The published analysis was carried out like this. Reads were retained only if an exact TCR constant sequence was present, and the retained reads were trimmed to 150 nt and grouped according to their 12-nt molecular barcodes. Reads inside each barcode group were sub-clustered using a 15% Levenshtein threshold, and a quality-weighted consensus sequence was constructed for each RNA molecule. Non-functional sequences were discarded, and so were lower-count sequences lying one edit away from another sequence. On the basis of fitting two negative binomial distributions, barcode sub-clusters with fewer than 20% of the maximum read count were discarded. TCRdb reprocessing: public reads trimmed at Q25 with fastp, clones called with MiXCR, in-frame beta chains kept. Every entry covers one CDR3 protein and lists the most common genes and DNA from its rows. For this entry, the V and J calls and clone size follow TCRdb and not the study's own pipeline. The sample table lists approximately 500,000 distinct CDR3 sequences, around 23% of them with a count of one. The top ten hold under 0.85% of the sample.

The specimen sequenced was naive CD8+ T cells from blood, with Jurkat cell RNA spiked in. The cell subset or site label on this specimen signifies: FACS-sorted CD8+CD4-CCR7+CD45RA+ naive T cells. The source is a human donor in good health. Some libraries in this study had Jurkat cell RNA spiked in. Recombination connected TRBV18 to TRBJ2-3; TRBD1 is a possible D gene, resting on 5 matching bases. The base sequence is TGTGCCAGCTCACCACCGGACATTGTCGAAAGTACGCAGTATTTT. This encodes CASSPPDIVESTQYF.